Shown below are 13 T cell receptor beta chains from a single sample sequenced in a study of blood T cell repertoires in COVID-19 (dated by TCRdb to the early 2020s). Library preparation employed the immunoSEQ multiplex PCR assay. TCRdb took this table from immuneACCESS and kept in-frame rearrangements with V and J called. Such tables lack part of the clones; where checked against another copy, unresolved V genes explain under half of the gap, and the rest is unexplained. The sample records 150,000 to 200,000 clones, 65% to 90% of which are singletons. The ten biggest clones cover around 8.6% of the sample. The sequencing sample was made of peripheral blood. The receptor set was obtained from a man aged 50 or older with active or convalescent COVID-19.

The CDR3, as DNA: TGTGCCAGCCCGGAGGGCGTTGGCACAGATACGCAGTATTTT. Translated, it gives CASPEGVGTDTQYF. This chain links TRBV7-9 with TRBJ2-3, with D possibly matching TRBD2 (6 bases). Germline V CDR1 and CDR2: SEHNR, FQNEAQ (reference sequence). The germline V and J ends were trimmed by 8 bases and 1 base, with 13 bases remaining between them. The CDR3 runs to 14 residues.

The J gene is TRBJ1-5, the V gene TRBV30; D unclear. The CDR3 has 12 amino acids. Germline V gives CDR1 GTSNPN, CDR2 SVGIG (reference sequence). Trimming cost V 1 base and J 4 bases, with 5 bases left between them. The CDR3 nucleotides are TGTGCCTGGAGTGCGGGGAATCAGCCCCAGCATTTT. As protein: CAWSAGNQPQHF.

The chain joins TRBV5-4 to TRBJ1-1, with D possibly TRBD1 on 6 matching bases. This CDR3 is built from 15 residues. The germline V gene has CDR1 SGHNT and CDR2 YYREEE (reference sequence). The ends were cut back, 6 bases at V and 0 bases at J, with 15 bases in the middle. CDR3 nucleotide sequence: TGTGCCAGCAACCGAAACAGGGCAATGAACACTGAAGCTTTCTTT. It yields the protein CASNRNRAMNTEAFF.

The chain is built from TRBV28 and TRBJ1-2; 11 bases match TRBD1. V lost 5 bases to trimming and J lost 13 bases; unmatched junction nucleotides: 9. Germline CDR1 reads MDHEN; CDR2 reads SYDVKM. CDR3 size: 13 residues. CDR3: CASSPKGQGVITF. The CDR3 coding sequence is TGTGCCAGCAGTCCCAAGGGACAGGGGGTTATCACCTTC.

The V gene is TRBV2, the J gene TRBJ2-3; the D gene is possibly TRBD2 (6 bases). Trimming shortened V by 6 bases and J by 10 bases, and 26 bases separated the two germline ends. The CDR3 is 16 residues long. The germline V gene encodes CDR1 SNHLY and CDR2 FYNNEI. In DNA form, the CDR3 reads TGTGCCAGCAGAAGAAGGGAAGGGCTAGCGTTCCGTGCGCAGTATTTT. Translated: CASRRREGLAFRAQYF. The variable domain in full, with the rest retrieved from reference TRBV2 and TRBJ2-3, is EPEVTQTPSHQVTQMGQEVILRCVPISNHLYFYWYRQILGQKVEFLVSFYNNEISEKSEIFDDQFSVERPDGSNFTLKIRSTKLEDSAMYFCASRRREGLAFRAQYFGPGTRLTVL.

V gene TRBV18 combines with J gene TRBJ2-1, with TRBD2 identical over 14 bases. This CDR3 has 20 amino acids. V lost 0 bases to trimming and J lost 7 bases; unmatched junction nucleotides: 14. The germline CDR1 and CDR2 sequences are KGHSH and LQKENI. The CDR3, as DNA: TGTGCCAGCTCACCACCGAGCGCGACTAGCGGGAGGGCCAATCCAAATGAGCAGTTCTTC. Translation gives CASSPPSATSGRANPNEQFF. Supplemented by reference TRBV18 and TRBJ2-1, the full variable domain reads NAGVMQNPRHLVRRRGQEARLRCSPMKGHSHVYWYRQLPEEGLKFMVYLQKENIIDESGMPKERFSAEFPKEGPSILRIQQVVRGDSAAYFCASSPPSATSGRANPNEQFFGPGTRLTVL.

The gene calls are TRBV3-1 (or the pseudogene TRBV3-2) and TRBJ2-7; the D gene is possibly TRBD1 (5 bases). Per germline, CDR1 LGHDT and CDR2 YNNKEL (reference sequence). Trimming cost V 1 base and J 1 base, with 14 bases left between them. The CDR3 spans 16 residues. The CDR3 protein is CASSQVSGPGSYEQYF. The CDR3 bases are TGTGCCAGCAGCCAAGTTTCAGGGCCAGGGTCCTACGAGCAGTACTTC.

The chain has TRBV5-1 and TRBJ2-7, with 8 bases matching TRBD2. The CDR3 is made up of 15 amino acids. Germline V gene lookup returns CDR1 SGHRS and CDR2 YFSETQ. The V and J ends lost 4 bases and 1 base, in that order; junction bases with no gene match: 7. The CDR3: CASSANSGMSYEQYF. The CDR3 DNA reads TGCGCCAGCAGCGCGAATAGCGGGATGTCCTACGAGCAGTACTTC.

V and J are TRBV3-1 (or the pseudogene TRBV3-2) and TRBJ2-3; TRBD2 matches at 9 bases. Germline V gene sequence: CDR1 LGHDT, CDR2 YNNKEL (reference sequence). This CDR3 contains 16 residues. J gave up 2 bases and V 5 bases, and 8 bases lay outside the gene matches. CDR3: CASSFLAGRNTDTQYF. The CDR3 nucleotides are TGTGCCAGCAGCTTCCTAGCGGGGAGGAACACAGATACGCAGTATTTT.

This chain links TRBV20-1 with TRBJ2-3, with TRBD1 matching over 9 bases. In germline, CDR1 is DFQATT, CDR2 SNEGSKA (reference sequence). The CDR3 sequence is 15 residues long. Trimming at V came to 3 bases and at J to 4 bases, leaving 8 bases not matched to a gene. CDR3 DNA sequence: TGCAGTGCTAGTTTTCGGGACAGGGCTGCAGATACGCAGTATTTT. Protein product: CSASFRDRAADTQYF.

In regard to this clone: Other DNA sequences in the same sample also yield this CDR3. The J gene is TRBJ2-3, the V gene TRBV5-4, with D unclear. The length of the CDR3 is 13 residues. CDR1 is SGHNT, CDR2 YYREEE, per germline (reference sequence). Trimming pared 4 bases from V and 4 bases from J, leaving 10 bases between. The CDR3 region is CASSPSGSDTQYF. The CDR3 DNA reads TGTGCCAGCAGCCCCAGTGGCTCAGATACGCAGTATTTT.

The chain couples TRBV6-2 or TRBV6-3 to TRBJ1-1; D is possibly TRBD1 (5 bases). Per germline, CDR1 MNHEY and CDR2 SVGEGT. This CDR3 comprises 12 residues. Between the trimmed V and J ends, which lost 0 bases and 10 bases, there was a span of 9 bases. The chain's CDR3 is CASSYSFDRAFF. In DNA, the CDR3 is TGTGCCAGCAGTTACTCCTTCGACAGAGCTTTCTTT.

J is TRBJ1-2 and V is TRBV15; D gene unclear. Trimming pared 0 bases from V and 4 bases from J, leaving 9 bases between. Per the germline V gene, CDR1 is LNHNV and CDR2 is YYDKDF (reference sequence). The CDR3 sequence is 14 residues long. CDR3 loop: CATSREEASYGYTF. CDR3 coding DNA: TGTGCCACCAGCAGAGAGGAGGCCTCCTATGGCTACACCTTC.